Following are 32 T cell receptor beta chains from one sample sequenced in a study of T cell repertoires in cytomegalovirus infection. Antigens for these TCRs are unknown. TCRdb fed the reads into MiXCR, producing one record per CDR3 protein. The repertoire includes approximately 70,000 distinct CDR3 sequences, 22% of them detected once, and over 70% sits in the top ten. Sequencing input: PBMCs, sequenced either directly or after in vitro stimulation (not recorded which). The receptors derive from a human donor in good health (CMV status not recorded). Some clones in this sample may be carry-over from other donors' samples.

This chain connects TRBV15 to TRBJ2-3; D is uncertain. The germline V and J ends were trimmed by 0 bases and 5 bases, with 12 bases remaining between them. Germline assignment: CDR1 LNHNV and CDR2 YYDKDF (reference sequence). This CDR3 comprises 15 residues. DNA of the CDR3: TGTGCCACCAGCAGAGATTACCAAGCGCAAGATACGCAGTATTTT. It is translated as CATSRDYQAQDTQYF.

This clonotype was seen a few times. The CDR3 reads CASSDEGREAEKLFF. In DNA form, the CDR3 reads TGTGCCAGCAGTGATGAGGGGAGGGAAGCTGAAAAACTGTTTTTT. This chain links TRBV25-1 with TRBJ1-4, with TRBD1 as a possible D gene (5 bases). V lost 3 bases to trimming and J lost 7 bases, with 15 bases between them. Per the germline V gene, CDR1 is MGHDK and CDR2 is SYGVNS. This CDR3 region has 15 residues.

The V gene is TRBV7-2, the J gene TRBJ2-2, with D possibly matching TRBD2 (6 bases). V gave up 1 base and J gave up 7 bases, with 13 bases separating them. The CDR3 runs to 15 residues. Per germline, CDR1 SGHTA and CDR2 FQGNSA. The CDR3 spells CASSLGVGGVGELFF. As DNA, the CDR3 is TGTGCCAGCAGCTTAGGGGTGGGAGGTGTCGGGGAGCTGTTTTTT. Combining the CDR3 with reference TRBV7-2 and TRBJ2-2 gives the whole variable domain GAGVSQSPSNKVTEKGKDVELRCDPISGHTALYWYRQSLGQGLEFLIYFQGNSAPDKSGLPSDRFSAERTGGSVSTLTIQRTQQEDSAVYLCASSLGVGGVGELFFGEGSRLTVL.

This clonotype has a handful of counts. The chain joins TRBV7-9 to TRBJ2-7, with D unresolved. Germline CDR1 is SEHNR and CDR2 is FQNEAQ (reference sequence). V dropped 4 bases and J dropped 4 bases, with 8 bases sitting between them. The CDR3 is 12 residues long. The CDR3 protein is CASSSNGYEQYF. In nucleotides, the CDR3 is TGTGCCAGCAGCTCCAACGGGTACGAGCAGTACTTC.

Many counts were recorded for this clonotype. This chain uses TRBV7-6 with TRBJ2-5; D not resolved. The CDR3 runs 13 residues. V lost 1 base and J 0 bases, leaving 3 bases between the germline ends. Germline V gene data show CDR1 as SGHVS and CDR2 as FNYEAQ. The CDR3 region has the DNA TGTGCCAGCAGCTTAGTGCACCAAGAGACCCAGTACTTC. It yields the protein CASSLVHQETQYF.

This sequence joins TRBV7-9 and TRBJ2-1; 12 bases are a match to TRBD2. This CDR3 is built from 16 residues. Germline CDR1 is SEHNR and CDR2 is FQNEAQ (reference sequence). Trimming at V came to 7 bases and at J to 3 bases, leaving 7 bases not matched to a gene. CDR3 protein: CASTKLAGGDYNEQFF. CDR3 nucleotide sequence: TGTGCCAGCACCAAACTAGCGGGGGGCGACTACAATGAGCAGTTCTTC.

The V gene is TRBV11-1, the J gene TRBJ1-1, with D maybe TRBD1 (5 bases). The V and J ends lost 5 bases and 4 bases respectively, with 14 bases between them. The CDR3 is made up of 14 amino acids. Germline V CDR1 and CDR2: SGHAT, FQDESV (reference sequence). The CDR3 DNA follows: TGTGCCAGCAGCGGCAGGGAGGTCGGCACTGAAGCTTTCTTT. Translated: CASSGREVGTEAFF. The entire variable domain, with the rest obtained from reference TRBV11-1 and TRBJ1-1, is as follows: EAEVAQSPRYKITEKSQAVAFWCDPISGHATLYWYRQILGQGPELLVQFQDESVVDDSQLPKDRFSAERLKGVDSTLKIQPAELGDSAMYLCASSGREVGTEAFFGQGTRLTVV.

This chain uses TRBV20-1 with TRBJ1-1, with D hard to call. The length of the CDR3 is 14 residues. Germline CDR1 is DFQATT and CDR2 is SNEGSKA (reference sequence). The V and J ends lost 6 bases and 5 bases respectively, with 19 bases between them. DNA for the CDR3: TGCAGTGCCCTCCTTATGGAGGGTTCAACTGAAGCTTTCTTT. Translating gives CSALLMEGSTEAFF.

The CDR3 loop reads CASSFSLGLHDTDTQYF. The CDR3 region has the DNA TGTGCCAGCAGTTTTAGCCTAGGGCTGCACGACACAGATACGCAGTATTTT. V and J are TRBV28 and TRBJ2-3; no reliable D call. Trimming shortened V by 3 bases and J by 2 bases, and 18 bases separated the two germline ends. CDR3 length: 17 residues. CDR1 MDHEN and CDR2 SYDVKM come from the germline V gene.

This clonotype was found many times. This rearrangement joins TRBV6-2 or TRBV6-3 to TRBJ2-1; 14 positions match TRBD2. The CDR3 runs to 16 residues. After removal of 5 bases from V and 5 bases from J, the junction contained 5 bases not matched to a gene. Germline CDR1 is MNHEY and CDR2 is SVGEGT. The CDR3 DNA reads TGTGCCAGCAGTGAGGGACTAGCGGGAGTCCACAATGAGCAGTTCTTC. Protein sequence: CASSEGLAGVHNEQFF.

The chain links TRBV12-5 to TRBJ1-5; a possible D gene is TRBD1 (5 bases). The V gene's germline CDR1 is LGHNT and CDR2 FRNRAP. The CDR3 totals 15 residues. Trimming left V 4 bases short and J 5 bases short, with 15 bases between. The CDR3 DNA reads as TGTGCTAGTGGTTCGTTAAGGGACGGTTATCAGCCCCAGCATTTT. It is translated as CASGSLRDGYQPQHF.

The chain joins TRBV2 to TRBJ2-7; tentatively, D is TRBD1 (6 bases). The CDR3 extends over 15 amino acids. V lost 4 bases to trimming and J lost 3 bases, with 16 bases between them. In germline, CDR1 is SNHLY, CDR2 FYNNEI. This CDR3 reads CASSVTGQGGYEQYF. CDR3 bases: TGTGCCAGCAGTGTAACAGGGCAAGGTGGCTACGAGCAGTACTTC.

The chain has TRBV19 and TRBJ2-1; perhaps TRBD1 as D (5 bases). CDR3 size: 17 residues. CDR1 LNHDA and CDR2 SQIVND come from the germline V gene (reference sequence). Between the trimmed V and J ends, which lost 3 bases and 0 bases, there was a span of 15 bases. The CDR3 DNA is TGTGCCAGTAGTATTGTTGGTCAGGGTGGCTCCTACAATGAGCAGTTCTTC. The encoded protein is CASSIVGQGGSYNEQFF.

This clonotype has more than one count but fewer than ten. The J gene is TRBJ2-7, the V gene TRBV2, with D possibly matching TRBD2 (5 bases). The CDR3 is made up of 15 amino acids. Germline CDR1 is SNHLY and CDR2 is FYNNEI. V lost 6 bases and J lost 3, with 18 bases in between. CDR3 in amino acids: CASRRTRTEVYEQYF. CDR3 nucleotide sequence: TGTGCCAGCAGGCGAACTAGGACCGAGGTCTACGAGCAGTACTTC.

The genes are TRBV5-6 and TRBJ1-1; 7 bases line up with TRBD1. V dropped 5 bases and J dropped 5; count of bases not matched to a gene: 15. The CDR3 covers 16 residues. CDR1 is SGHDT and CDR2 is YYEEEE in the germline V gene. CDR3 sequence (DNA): TGTGCCAGCAGACCCCTACCAGGGGGGGGGATGACTGAAGCTTTCTTT. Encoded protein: CASRPLPGGGMTEAFF. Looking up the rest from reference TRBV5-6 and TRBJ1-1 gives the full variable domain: DAGVTQSPTHLIKTRGQQVTLRCSPKSGHDTVSWYQQALGQGPQFIFQYYEEEERQRGNFPDRFSGHQFPNYSSELNVNALLLGDSALYLCASRPLPGGGMTEAFFGQGTRLTVV.

The CDR3 DNA reads as TGTGCCAGCAGTTACTCGATCTTGGAGGGCCCCTACAATGAGCAGTTCTTC. This encodes CASSYSILEGPYNEQFF. The chain combines TRBV6-5 with TRBJ2-1; D perhaps matches TRBD2 (6 bases). This CDR3 has 17 amino acids. Germline loops: CDR1 MNHEY, CDR2 SVGAGI. V was pared by 0 bases and J by 2 bases, with 14 bases between.

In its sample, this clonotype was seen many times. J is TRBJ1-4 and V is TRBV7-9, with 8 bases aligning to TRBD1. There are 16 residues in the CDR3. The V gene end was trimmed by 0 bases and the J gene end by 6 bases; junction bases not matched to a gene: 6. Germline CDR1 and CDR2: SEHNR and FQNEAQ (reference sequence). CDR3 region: CASSLAGQGVDEKLFF. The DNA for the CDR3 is TGTGCCAGCAGCTTAGCCGGACAGGGTGTGGATGAAAAACTGTTTTTT.

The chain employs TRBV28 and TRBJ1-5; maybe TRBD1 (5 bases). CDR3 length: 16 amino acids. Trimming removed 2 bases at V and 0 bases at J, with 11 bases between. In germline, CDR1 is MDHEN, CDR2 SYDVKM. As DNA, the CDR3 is TGTGCCAGCAGTTTACAGGGCGGTTATAGCAATCAGCCCCAGCATTTT. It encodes CASSLQGGYSNQPQHF.

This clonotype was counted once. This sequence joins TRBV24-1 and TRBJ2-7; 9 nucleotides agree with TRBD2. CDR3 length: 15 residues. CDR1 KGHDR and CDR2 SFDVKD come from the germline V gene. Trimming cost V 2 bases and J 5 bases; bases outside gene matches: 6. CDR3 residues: CATSDSSGRSDEQYF. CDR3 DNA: TGTGCCACCAGTGATTCCAGCGGGAGGTCCGACGAGCAGTACTTC.

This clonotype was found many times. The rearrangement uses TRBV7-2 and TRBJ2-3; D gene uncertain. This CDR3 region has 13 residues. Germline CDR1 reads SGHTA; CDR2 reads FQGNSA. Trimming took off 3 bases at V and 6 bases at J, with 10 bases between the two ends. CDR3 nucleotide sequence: TGTGCCAGCAGCTTCTCGTCTGGGGATACGCAGTATTTT. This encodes CASSFSSGDTQYF.

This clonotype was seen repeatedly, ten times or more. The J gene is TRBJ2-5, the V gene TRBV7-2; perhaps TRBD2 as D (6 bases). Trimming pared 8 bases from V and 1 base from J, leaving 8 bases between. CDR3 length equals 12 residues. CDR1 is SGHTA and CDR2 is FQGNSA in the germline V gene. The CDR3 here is CASGGFQETQYF. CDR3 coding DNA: TGTGCCAGCGGGGGGTTCCAAGAGACCCAGTACTTC.

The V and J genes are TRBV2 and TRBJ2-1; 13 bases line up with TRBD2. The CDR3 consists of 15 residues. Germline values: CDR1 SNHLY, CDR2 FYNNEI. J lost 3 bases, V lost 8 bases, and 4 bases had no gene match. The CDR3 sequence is CASQGLAGVYNEQFF. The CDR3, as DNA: TGTGCCAGCCAAGGACTAGCGGGAGTCTACAATGAGCAGTTCTTC.

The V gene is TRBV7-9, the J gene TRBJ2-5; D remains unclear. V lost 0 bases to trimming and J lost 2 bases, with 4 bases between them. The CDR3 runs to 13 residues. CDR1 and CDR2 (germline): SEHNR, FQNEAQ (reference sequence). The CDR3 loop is CASSLAVQETQYF. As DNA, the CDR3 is TGTGCCAGCAGCTTAGCCGTTCAAGAGACCCAGTACTTC.

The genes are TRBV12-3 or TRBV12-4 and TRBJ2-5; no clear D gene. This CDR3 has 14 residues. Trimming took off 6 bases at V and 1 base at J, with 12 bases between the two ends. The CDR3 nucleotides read TGTGCCAGCAGCTCGACAATCTTCCAAGAGACCCAGTACTTC. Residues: CASSSTIFQETQYF.

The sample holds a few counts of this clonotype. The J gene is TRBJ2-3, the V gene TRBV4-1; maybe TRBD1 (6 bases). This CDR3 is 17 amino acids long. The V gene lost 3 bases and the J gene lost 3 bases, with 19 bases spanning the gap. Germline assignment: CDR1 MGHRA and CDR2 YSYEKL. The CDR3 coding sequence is TGCGCCAGCAGCCACCGCTATCCCAGGGGTTTAACAGATACGCAGTATTTT. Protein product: CASSHRYPRGLTDTQYF.

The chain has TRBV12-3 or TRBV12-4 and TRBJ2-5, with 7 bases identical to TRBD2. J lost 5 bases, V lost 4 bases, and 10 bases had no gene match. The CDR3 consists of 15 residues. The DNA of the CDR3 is TGTGCCAGCAGTTCAGGACTAGTAGTGGGGGAGACCCAGTACTTC. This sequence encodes CASSSGLVVGETQYF.

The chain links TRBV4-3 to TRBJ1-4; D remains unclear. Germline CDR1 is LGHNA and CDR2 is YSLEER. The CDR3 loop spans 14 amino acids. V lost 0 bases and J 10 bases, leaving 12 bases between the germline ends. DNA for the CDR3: TGCGCCAGCAGCCAAGAAACCCAACAGACAAAACTGTTTTTT. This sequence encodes CASSQETQQTKLFF.

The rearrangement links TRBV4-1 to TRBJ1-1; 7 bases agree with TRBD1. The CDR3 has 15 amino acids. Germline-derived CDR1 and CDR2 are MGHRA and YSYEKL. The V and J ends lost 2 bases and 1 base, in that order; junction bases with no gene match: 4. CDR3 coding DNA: TGCGCCAGCAGCCAAACAGGACAGGCGAACACTGAAGCTTTCTTT. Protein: CASSQTGQANTEAFF.

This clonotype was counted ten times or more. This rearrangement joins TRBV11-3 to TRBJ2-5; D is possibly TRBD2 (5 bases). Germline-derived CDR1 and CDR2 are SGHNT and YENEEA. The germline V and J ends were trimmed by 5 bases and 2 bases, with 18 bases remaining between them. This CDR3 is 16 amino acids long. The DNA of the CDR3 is TGTGCCAGCAGCCCCCGACGTGGCTGGAGGCAAGAGACCCAGTACTTC. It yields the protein CASSPRRGWRQETQYF.

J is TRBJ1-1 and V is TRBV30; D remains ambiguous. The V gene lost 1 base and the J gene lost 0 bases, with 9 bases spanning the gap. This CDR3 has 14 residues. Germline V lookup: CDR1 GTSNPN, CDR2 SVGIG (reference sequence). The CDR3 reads CAWSASWLNTEAFF. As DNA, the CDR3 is TGTGCCTGGAGTGCCAGTTGGCTGAACACTGAAGCTTTCTTT.

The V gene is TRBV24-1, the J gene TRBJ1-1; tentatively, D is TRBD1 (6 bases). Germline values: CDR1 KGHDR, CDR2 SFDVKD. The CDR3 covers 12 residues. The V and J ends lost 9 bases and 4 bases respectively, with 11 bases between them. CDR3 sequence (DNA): TGTGCCACCCGAAGCAGGGGCACTGAAGCTTTCTTT. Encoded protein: CATRSRGTEAFF.

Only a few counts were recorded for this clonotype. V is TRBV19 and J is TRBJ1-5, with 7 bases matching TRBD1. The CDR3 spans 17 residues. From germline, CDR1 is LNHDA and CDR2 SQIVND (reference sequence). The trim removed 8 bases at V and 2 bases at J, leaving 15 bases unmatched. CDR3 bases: TGTGCCAGTGCCAACCCGACAGGGAATATGGGCAATCAGCCCCAGCATTTT. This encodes CASANPTGNMGNQPQHF.